These 27 T cell receptor beta chains came from one sample sequenced in a study of blood T cell repertoires in COVID-19. Some clones are missing from TCRdb's copy, which holds only in-frame ones; the method was immunoSEQ multiplex PCR. The sample lists 9,500 to 15,000 clones; about 85% were seen once. Material for sequencing was peripheral blood. The receptors derive from a human donor in a cohort sampled during active COVID-19.

This chain uses TRBV7-8 with TRBJ2-2, with 9 bases fitting TRBD2. V was clipped by 3 bases and J by 2 bases; unmatched bases: 4. CDR3 length equals 16 residues. Looked up from germline, CDR1 is SGHVS and CDR2 is FQNEAQ. DNA of the CDR3: TGTGCCAGCAGCTTTTGGCTAGCGGGAAACACCGGGGAGCTGTTTTTT. It yields the protein CASSFWLAGNTGELFF.

V gene TRBV23-1 combines with J gene TRBJ1-1; 7 bases agree with TRBD1. TRBV23-1 is treated as an ORF (open reading frame) with a function not yet certain. The CDR3 runs 14 residues. V dropped 6 bases and J dropped 1; count of bases not matched to a gene: 5. The CDR3 DNA follows: TGCGCCAGCAGCCGGGGACAGAAGAACACTGAAGCTTTCTTT. Translated, it gives CASSRGQKNTEAFF.

This clone was observed a handful of times. This chain links TRBV3-1 (or the pseudogene TRBV3-2) with TRBJ1-5, with TRBD1 identical over 10 bases. This CDR3 comprises 17 residues. Trimming at V came to 0 bases and at J to 7 bases, leaving 9 bases not matched to a gene. Germline V lookup: CDR1 LGHDT, CDR2 YNNKEL (reference sequence). The CDR3 protein is CASSQDSTGGRGQPQHF. CDR3 DNA: TGTGCCAGCAGCCAAGATTCGACAGGGGGCCGGGGGCAGCCCCAGCATTTT.

This clone has a single count. The chain is built from TRBV30 and TRBJ1-3; no clear D. The CDR3 contains 15 residues. Germline CDR1 and CDR2: GTSNPN and SVGIG (reference sequence). V lost 2 bases and J 2 bases, leaving 13 bases between the germline ends. The CDR3 sequence is CAWSPPGGPGNTIYF. CDR3 in DNA: TGTGCCTGGAGTCCGCCCGGAGGGCCTGGAAACACCATATATTTT.

The table lists this clone with a count of one. The rearrangement joins TRBV30 to TRBJ1-6; D gene uncertain. The germline CDR1 and CDR2 sequences are GTSNPN and SVGIG (reference sequence). This CDR3 comprises 12 residues. Trimming took 0 bases from V and 11 from J, leaving 8 bases between them. The CDR3 DNA reads as TGTGCCTGGAGTGTACCGGAGACACCCCTCCACTTT. It translates to CAWSVPETPLHF.

This clone was recorded once. The chain joins TRBV7-7 to TRBJ2-2, with a weak D call TRBD1 (6 bases). CDR1 is SSHAT, CDR2 FNYEAQ, per germline (reference sequence). The CDR3 length is 18 residues. The germline V and J ends were trimmed by 5 bases and 1 base, with 20 bases remaining between them. This chain's CDR3 is CASSTIASTGGNTGELFF. The CDR3 DNA follows: TGTGCCAGCAGCACGATCGCGTCGACAGGTGGGAACACCGGGGAGCTGTTTTTT.

The rearrangement joins TRBV19 to TRBJ2-3, with D unresolved. The CDR3 runs 16 residues. V was clipped by 0 bases and J by 0 bases, with 10 bases between them. Germline loops: CDR1 LNHDA, CDR2 SQIVND (reference sequence). CDR3 sequence (DNA): TGTGCCAGTAGTATAGATCTCCACCTAAGCACAGATACGCAGTATTTT. The encoded protein is CASSIDLHLSTDTQYF.

The table lists this clone with a count of one. The rearrangement uses TRBV5-6 and TRBJ2-1; 8 nucleotides align to TRBD1. The length of the CDR3 is 15 residues. V shed 5 bases, J shed 6 bases, and the junction held 10 bases outside the gene matches. The germline CDR1 and CDR2 sequences are SGHDT and YYEEEE. The CDR3 region has the DNA TGTGCCAGCAGGCGTACAGGGGGTAGTAGCAATGAGCAGTTCTTC. The encoded protein is CASRRTGGSSNEQFF.

The rearrangement joins TRBV9 to TRBJ1-1; D is uncertain. V was trimmed by 3 bases and J by 0 bases, leaving 12 bases between them. In germline, CDR1 is SGDLS, CDR2 YYNGEE. The CDR3 is made up of 15 amino acids. The CDR3, as DNA: TGTGCCAGCAGCGGGGGAGAGGAGATGAACACTGAAGCTTTCTTT. Translation gives CASSGGEEMNTEAFF.

The CDR3 loop reads CASSGGGNQQETQYF. CDR3 in DNA: TGTGCCAGCAGTGGAGGGGGTAACCAGCAAGAGACCCAGTACTTC. V usage is TRBV2 and J usage is TRBJ2-5, with TRBD1 as a possible D gene (6 bases). V shed 4 bases and J shed 2 bases, with 14 bases lying between them. This CDR3 has 15 amino acids. Germline-derived CDR1 and CDR2 are SNHLY and FYNNEI.

This chain joins TRBV15 and TRBJ1-4; TRBD1 agrees at 8 bases. Unmatched junction bases numbered 5, after V lost 1 base and J lost 1 base. Germline V gene lookup returns CDR1 LNHNV and CDR2 YYDKDF (reference sequence). The CDR3 covers 17 residues. CDR3 nucleotide sequence: TGTGCCACCAGCAGAGCCGGACAGGGCTTAACTAATGAAAAACTGTTTTTT. Residues: CATSRAGQGLTNEKLFF.

This sequence joins TRBV5-1 and TRBJ2-7; the D gene is possibly TRBD1 (5 bases). CDR1 and CDR2 (germline): SGHRS, YFSETQ. Trimming cost V 0 bases and J 4 bases, with 11 bases left between them. The length of the CDR3 is 14 residues. CDR3 DNA sequence: TGCGCCAGCAGCTTGGGACAGACATCATACGAGCAGTACTTC. Protein: CASSLGQTSYEQYF.

The chain uses TRBV5-1 and TRBJ2-7; 7 nucleotides match TRBD2. This CDR3 contains 15 residues. Looked up from germline, CDR1 is SGHRS and CDR2 is YFSETQ. The J segment lost 9 bases and the V segment lost 0 bases, leaving 12 bases of the junction unmatched. DNA of the CDR3: TGCGCCAGCAGCTTGGTGATAGCGGGTTCGGAGGGGCAGTACTTC. It translates to CASSLVIAGSEGQYF.

This clone was seen a single time. The J gene is TRBJ1-5, the V gene TRBV19, with a weak D call TRBD1 (5 bases). Trimming took 7 bases from V and 1 from J, leaving 14 bases between them. The CDR3 runs to 15 residues. Germline loops: CDR1 LNHDA, CDR2 SQIVND (reference sequence). In DNA form, the CDR3 reads TGTGCCAGTAATCCAGGGTATACGAGCAATCAGCCCCAGCATTTT. Amino acid sequence: CASNPGYTSNQPQHF. The full variable domain, rest sourced from reference TRBV19 and TRBJ1-5, is DGGITQSPKYLFRKEGQNVTLSCEQNLNHDAMYWYRQDPGQGLRLIYYSQIVNDFQKGDIAEGYSVSREKKESFPLTVTSAQKNPTAFYLCASNPGYTSNQPQHFGDGTRLSIL.

CDR3 residues: CASSGTGTGANVLTF. CDR3 nucleotide sequence: TGCGCCAGCAGCGGTACCGGGACTGGGGCCAACGTCCTGACTTTC. This chain joins TRBV5-1 and TRBJ2-6; tentatively, D is TRBD2 (5 bases). CDR3 length equals 15 residues. CDR1 is SGHRS and CDR2 is YFSETQ in the germline V gene. V was clipped by 4 bases and J by 2 bases, with 10 bases between them.

The V and J genes are TRBV28 and TRBJ2-5, with TRBD1 matching 8 bases. Germline V gene data show CDR1 as MDHEN and CDR2 as SYDVKM. CDR3 size: 16 residues. Trimming removed 6 bases from V and 5 bases from J; junction bases left unmatched: 14. CDR3 DNA: TGTGCCAGCAGCACCCACGGGCAGGGGGCGCGGGAGACCCAGTACTTC. It translates to CASSTHGQGARETQYF.

The chain employs TRBV19 and TRBJ2-5; TRBD1 might be the D (5 bases). The length of the CDR3 is 13 residues. V was cut by 1 base and J by 3 bases, with 6 bases left in between. CDR1 is LNHDA, CDR2 SQIVND, per germline (reference sequence). The CDR3 sequence: CASSIGQKETQYF. The DNA for the CDR3 is TGTGCCAGTAGTATAGGACAGAAAGAGACCCAGTACTTC.

The chain couples TRBV27 to TRBJ2-7, with D unclear. V dropped 6 bases and J dropped 2 bases, with 14 bases sitting between them. Germline V CDR1 and CDR2: MNHEY, SMNVEV (reference sequence). The CDR3 covers 14 residues. The CDR3 DNA reads as TGTGCCAGCAGATCCAGGCAGCCCCCCTACGAGCAGTACTTC. It codes for CASRSRQPPYEQYF.

This clone was detected a few times. In DNA form, the CDR3 reads TGTGCCAGCAGTGCTAGCGGGAGCACAGATACGCAGTATTTT. Its translation: CASSASGSTDTQYF. This chain connects TRBV6-4 to TRBJ2-3, with 8 bases fitting TRBD2. This CDR3 is built from 14 residues. The V gene end was trimmed by 4 bases and the J gene end by 0 bases; junction bases not matched to a gene: 0. Germline V gene sequence: CDR1 MRHNA, CDR2 SNTAGT.

This clone has a handful of counts. J is TRBJ1-4 and V is TRBV7-9, with 7 bases aligning to TRBD1. V trimming: 1 base; J trimming: 3 bases; junction bases outside the gene matches: 2. Germline CDR1 reads SEHNR; CDR2 reads FQNEAQ (reference sequence). This CDR3 has 15 amino acids. CDR3 sequence (DNA): TGTGCCAGCAGCTTAGGGGACAGTCCTAATGAAAAACTGTTTTTT. Protein sequence: CASSLGDSPNEKLFF. The full variable domain, in which reference TRBV7-9 and TRBJ1-4 provide the parts outside the CDR3, is DTGVSQNPRHKITKRGQNVTFRCDPISEHNRLYWYRQTLGQGPEFLTYFQNEAQLEKSRLLSDRFSAERPKGSFSTLEIQRTEQGDSAMYLCASSLGDSPNEKLFFGSGTQLSVL.

The rearrangement joins TRBV14 to TRBJ2-1; possible D gene TRBD2, 6 bases. V lost 4 bases, J lost 0 bases, and 22 bases lay in between. The CDR3 contains 19 residues. Germline assignment: CDR1 SGHDN and CDR2 FVKESK. CDR3 bases: TGTGCCAGCAGCCGGACACGGGGGATAACTGGAAGCTCCTACAATGAGCAGTTCTTC. It is translated as CASSRTRGITGSSYNEQFF.

This clone was recorded once. The V gene is TRBV5-4, the J gene TRBJ1-5; D is ambiguous. This CDR3 has 13 amino acids. Germline CDR1 is SGHNT and CDR2 is YYREEE (reference sequence). V gave up 2 bases and J gave up 4 bases, with 7 bases separating them. CDR3 bases: TGTGCCAGCAGCTTAGGAGTTAATCAGCCCCAGCATTTT. Protein sequence: CASSLGVNQPQHF.

This clone was observed a handful of times. This chain uses TRBV2 with TRBJ1-3, with D maybe TRBD1 (5 bases). The V gene lost 4 bases and the J gene lost 0 bases, with 10 bases spanning the gap. Per the germline V gene, CDR1 is SNHLY and CDR2 is FYNNEI. The CDR3 has 15 residues. CDR3 region: CASSGTGGSGNTIYF. The CDR3 bases are TGTGCCAGCAGTGGAACAGGCGGCTCTGGAAACACCATATATTTT.

The chain is built from TRBV6-5 and TRBJ2-2; perhaps TRBD1 as D (5 bases). The V gene lost 8 bases and the J gene lost 1 base, with 11 bases spanning the gap. CDR1 is MNHEY and CDR2 is SVGAGI in the germline V gene. This CDR3 spans 14 amino acids. The CDR3 sequence: CASAGQGNTGELFF. The CDR3 DNA sequence: TGTGCCAGCGCCGGGCAGGGGAACACCGGGGAGCTGTTTTTT.

This chain uses TRBV30 with TRBJ1-2; the D gene is possibly TRBD1 (5 bases). CDR3 size: 15 residues. Trimming took 4 bases from V and 0 from J, leaving 15 bases between them. Germline V gene sequence: CDR1 GTSNPN, CDR2 SVGIG (reference sequence). CDR3 amino acids: CAWTQAGPANYGYTF. The CDR3 DNA reads as TGTGCCTGGACTCAGGCAGGGCCAGCTAACTATGGCTACACCTTC.

V is TRBV11-3 and J is TRBJ2-7; D is possibly TRBD2 (6 bases). The CDR3 runs 14 residues. Germline CDR1 reads SGHNT; CDR2 reads YENEEA. Trimming cost V 3 bases and J 1 base, with 10 bases left between them. In DNA, the CDR3 is TGTGCCAGCAGCTTGGGGGGAAGGTCCTACGAGCAGTACTTC. Encoded protein: CASSLGGRSYEQYF.

V usage is TRBV7-6 and J usage is TRBJ2-7; the match to TRBD2 covers 9 bases. CDR1 is SGHVS and CDR2 is FNYEAQ in the germline V gene. V shed 1 base, J shed 0 bases, and the junction held 4 bases outside the gene matches. This CDR3 has 16 residues. The CDR3 reads CASSLESGRSSYEQYF. The CDR3 DNA reads TGTGCCAGCAGCTTAGAAAGCGGGAGGAGCTCCTACGAGCAGTACTTC.